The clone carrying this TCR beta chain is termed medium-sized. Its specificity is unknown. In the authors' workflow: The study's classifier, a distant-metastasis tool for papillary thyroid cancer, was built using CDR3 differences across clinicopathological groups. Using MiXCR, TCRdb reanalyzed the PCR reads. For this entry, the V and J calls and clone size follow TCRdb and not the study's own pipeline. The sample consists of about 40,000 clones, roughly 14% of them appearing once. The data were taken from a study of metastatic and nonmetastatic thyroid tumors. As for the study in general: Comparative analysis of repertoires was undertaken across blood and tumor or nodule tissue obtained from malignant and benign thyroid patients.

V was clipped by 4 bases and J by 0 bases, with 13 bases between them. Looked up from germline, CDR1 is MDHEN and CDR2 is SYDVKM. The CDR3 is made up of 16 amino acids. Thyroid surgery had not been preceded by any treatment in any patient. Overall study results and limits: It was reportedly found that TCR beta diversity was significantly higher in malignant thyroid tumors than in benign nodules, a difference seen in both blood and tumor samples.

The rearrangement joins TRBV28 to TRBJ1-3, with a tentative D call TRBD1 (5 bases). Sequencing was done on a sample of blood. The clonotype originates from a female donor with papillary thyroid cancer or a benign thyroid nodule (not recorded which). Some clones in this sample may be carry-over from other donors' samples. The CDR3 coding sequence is TGTGCCAGCAGTTGGGGCCGCGGGGGCTCTGGAAACACCATATATTTT. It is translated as CASSWGRGGSGNTIYF. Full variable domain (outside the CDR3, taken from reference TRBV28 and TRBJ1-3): DVKVTQSSRYLVKRTGEKVFLECVQDMDHENMFWYRQDPGLGLRLIYFSYDVKMKEKGDIPEGYSVSREKKERFSLILESASTNQTSMYLCASSWGRGGSGNTIYFGEGSWLTVV.